The 5 T cell receptor beta chains listed next were all sequenced from one sample in a study of blood T cell repertoires in COVID-19. Sequenced by immunoSEQ multiplex PCR; TCRdb stores in-frame clones only, minus some. The sample lists some 200,000 clones; about 87% were seen once. Material for sequencing was peripheral blood. The receptors shown here come from a man in his 70s with acute or convalescent COVID-19.

CDR3 bases: TGTGCCAGCAGCGGCGCCGAGGGGGCCTCTCGGCCCCAGCATTTT. As protein: CASSGAEGASRPQHF. The chain has TRBV7-2 and TRBJ1-5, with 7 bases lining up with TRBD1. Germline V gene lookup returns CDR1 SGHTA and CDR2 FQGNSA. V lost 5 bases to trimming and J lost 9 bases; unmatched junction nucleotides: 13. CDR3 size: 15 residues.

J is TRBJ2-6 and V is TRBV27; D is possibly TRBD1 (6 bases). Germline CDR1 is MNHEY and CDR2 is SMNVEV (reference sequence). V shed 6 bases and J shed 0 bases, with 15 bases lying between them. The CDR3 is made up of 17 amino acids. In DNA form, the CDR3 reads TGTGCCAGCAGGACCACCCAGGGGACCTCTGGGGCCAACGTCCTGACTTTC. This translates into CASRTTQGTSGANVLTF.

The chain recombines TRBV5-1 with TRBJ2-7; 11 bases fit TRBD2. Losses at the gene ends were 2 bases for V and 2 bases for J; bases not matched to a gene: 3. The CDR3 covers 15 residues. CDR1 is SGHRS and CDR2 is YFSETQ in the germline V gene. In DNA form, the CDR3 reads TGCGCCAGCAGCTTTACTAGCGGGAGCACCTACGAGCAGTACTTC. This codes for CASSFTSGSTYEQYF.

CDR3 in amino acids: CASSIDGRAVDEQFF. The CDR3 DNA reads TGTGCCAGCAGTATCGACGGGAGGGCCGTAGATGAGCAGTTCTTC. This sequence joins TRBV6-4 and TRBJ2-1; 8 nucleotides align to TRBD2. The trim removed 5 bases at V and 8 bases at J, leaving 11 bases unmatched. Germline CDR1 and CDR2: MRHNA and SNTAGT. This CDR3 contains 15 residues.

This rearrangement joins TRBV5-4 to TRBJ2-1; 14 bases align to TRBD2. V shed 2 bases, J shed 9 bases, and the junction held 1 base outside the gene matches. The germline gives CDR1 SGHNT, CDR2 YYREEE (reference sequence). The CDR3 has 14 residues. CDR3 sequence: CASSLGLAGGEQFF. The CDR3 DNA is TGTGCCAGCAGCTTAGGACTAGCGGGAGGTGAGCAGTTCTTC.